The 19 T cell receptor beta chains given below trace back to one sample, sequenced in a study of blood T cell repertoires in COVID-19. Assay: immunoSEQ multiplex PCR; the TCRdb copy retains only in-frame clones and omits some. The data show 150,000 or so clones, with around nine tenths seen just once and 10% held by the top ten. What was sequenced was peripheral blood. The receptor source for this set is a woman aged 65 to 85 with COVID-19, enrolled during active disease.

CDR3 amino acids: CASSLGFQGRTGELFF. The CDR3 DNA follows: TGCGCCAGCAGCTTAGGTTTCCAGGGGAGAACCGGGGAGCTGTTTTTT. The chain links TRBV5-1 to TRBJ2-2, with a weak D call TRBD1 (6 bases). CDR3 length equals 16 residues. V was cut by 2 bases and J by 5 bases, with 16 bases left in between. Germline CDR1 SGHRS, CDR2 YFSETQ.

CDR3 bases: TGTGCCAGCAGCCACCGGGGGACTGGGAATCAGCCCCAGCATTTT. Amino acid sequence: CASSHRGTGNQPQHF. V gene TRBV3-1 (or the pseudogene TRBV3-2) combines with J gene TRBJ1-5; D perhaps matches TRBD1 (5 bases). The length of the CDR3 is 15 residues. Germline V CDR1 and CDR2: LGHDT, YNNKEL (reference sequence). The V end lost 3 bases, the J end lost 4 bases, and 13 bases lay between the germline ends.

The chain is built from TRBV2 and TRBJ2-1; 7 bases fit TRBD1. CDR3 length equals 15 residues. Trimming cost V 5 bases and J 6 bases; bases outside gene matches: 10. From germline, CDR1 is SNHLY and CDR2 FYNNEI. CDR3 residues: CASSKTGIYSNEQFF. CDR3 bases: TGTGCCAGCAGTAAGACAGGGATCTACTCCAATGAGCAGTTCTTC.

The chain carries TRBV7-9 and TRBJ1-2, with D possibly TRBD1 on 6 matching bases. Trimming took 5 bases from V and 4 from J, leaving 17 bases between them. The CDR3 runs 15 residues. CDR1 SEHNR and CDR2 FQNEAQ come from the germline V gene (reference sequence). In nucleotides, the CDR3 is TGTGCCAGCAGCCCAACCAGGGGCGCGGGCTATGGCTACACCTTC. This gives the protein CASSPTRGAGYGYTF. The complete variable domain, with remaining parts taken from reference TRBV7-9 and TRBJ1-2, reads DTGVSQNPRHKITKRGQNVTFRCDPISEHNRLYWYRQTLGQGPEFLTYFQNEAQLEKSRLLSDRFSAERPKGSFSTLEIQRTEQGDSAMYLCASSPTRGAGYGYTFGSGTRLTVV.

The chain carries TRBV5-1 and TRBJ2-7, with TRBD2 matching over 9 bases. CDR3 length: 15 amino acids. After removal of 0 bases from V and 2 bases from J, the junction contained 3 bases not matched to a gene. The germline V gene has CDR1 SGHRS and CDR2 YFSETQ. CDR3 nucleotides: TGCGCCAGCAGCTTGGTGGGCGGGGGGGCCTACGAGCAGTACTTC. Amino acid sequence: CASSLVGGGAYEQYF.

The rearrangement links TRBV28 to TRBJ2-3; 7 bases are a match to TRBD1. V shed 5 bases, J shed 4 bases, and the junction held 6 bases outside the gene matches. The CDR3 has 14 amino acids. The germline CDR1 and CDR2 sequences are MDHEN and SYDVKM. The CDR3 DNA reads TGTGCCAGCAGTCCTCACCAGGGGGCAGATACGCAGTATTTT. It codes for CASSPHQGADTQYF.

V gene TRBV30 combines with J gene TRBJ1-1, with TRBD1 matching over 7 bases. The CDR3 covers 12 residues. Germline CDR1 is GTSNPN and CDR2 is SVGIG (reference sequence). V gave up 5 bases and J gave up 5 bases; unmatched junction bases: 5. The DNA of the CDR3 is TGTGCCTGGGCCAGGGGGGAAACTGAAGCTTTCTTT. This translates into CAWARGETEAFF. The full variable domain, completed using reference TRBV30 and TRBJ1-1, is SQTIHQWPATLVQPVGSPLSLECTVEGTSNPNLYWYRQAAGRGLQLLFYSVGIGQISSEVPQNLSASRPQDRQFILSSKKLLLSDSGFYLCAWARGETEAFFGQGTRLTVV.

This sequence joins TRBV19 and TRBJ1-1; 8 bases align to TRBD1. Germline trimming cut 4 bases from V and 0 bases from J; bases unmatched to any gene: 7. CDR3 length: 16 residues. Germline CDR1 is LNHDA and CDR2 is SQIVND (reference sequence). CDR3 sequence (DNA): TGTGCCAGTAGTAGAGACAGGGGAGGGGTGAACACTGAAGCTTTCTTT. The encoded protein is CASSRDRGGVNTEAFF.

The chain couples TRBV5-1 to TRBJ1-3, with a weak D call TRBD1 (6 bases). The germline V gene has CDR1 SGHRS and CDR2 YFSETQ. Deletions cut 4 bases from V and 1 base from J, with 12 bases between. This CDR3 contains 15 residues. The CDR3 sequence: CASSPHRDSGNTIYF. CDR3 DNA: TGCGCCAGCAGCCCCCACAGGGATTCTGGAAACACCATATATTTT.

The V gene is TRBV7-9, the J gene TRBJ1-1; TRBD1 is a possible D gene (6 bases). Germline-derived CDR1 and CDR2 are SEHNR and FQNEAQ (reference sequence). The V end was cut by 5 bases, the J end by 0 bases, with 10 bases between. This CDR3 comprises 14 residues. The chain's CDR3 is CASSPGQLNTEAFF. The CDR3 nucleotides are TGTGCCAGCAGCCCTGGACAGCTGAACACTGAAGCTTTCTTT.

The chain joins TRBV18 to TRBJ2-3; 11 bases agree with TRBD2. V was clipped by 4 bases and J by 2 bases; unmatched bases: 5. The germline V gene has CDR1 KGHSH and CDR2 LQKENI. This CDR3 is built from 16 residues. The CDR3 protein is CASSLGTSGNTDTQYF. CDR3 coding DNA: TGTGCCAGCTCACTTGGGACTAGCGGAAACACAGATACGCAGTATTTT. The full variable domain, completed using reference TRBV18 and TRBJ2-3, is NAGVMQNPRHLVRRRGQEARLRCSPMKGHSHVYWYRQLPEEGLKFMVYLQKENIIDESGMPKERFSAEFPKEGPSILRIQQVVRGDSAAYFCASSLGTSGNTDTQYFGPGTRLTVL.

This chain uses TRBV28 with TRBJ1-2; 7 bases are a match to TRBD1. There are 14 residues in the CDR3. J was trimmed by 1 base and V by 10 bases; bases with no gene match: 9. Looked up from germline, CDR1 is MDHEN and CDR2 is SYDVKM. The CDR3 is CATKPGGYNYGYTF. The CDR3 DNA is TGTGCCACCAAGCCAGGGGGGTATAACTATGGCTACACCTTC.

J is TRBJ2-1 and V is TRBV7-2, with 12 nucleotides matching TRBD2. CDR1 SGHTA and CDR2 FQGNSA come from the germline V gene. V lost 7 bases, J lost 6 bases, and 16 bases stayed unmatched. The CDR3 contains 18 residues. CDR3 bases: TGTGCCAGCACCCGGAGACGGCTAGCGGGGGGGCAGGGCAATGAGCAGTTCTTC. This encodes CASTRRRLAGGQGNEQFF.

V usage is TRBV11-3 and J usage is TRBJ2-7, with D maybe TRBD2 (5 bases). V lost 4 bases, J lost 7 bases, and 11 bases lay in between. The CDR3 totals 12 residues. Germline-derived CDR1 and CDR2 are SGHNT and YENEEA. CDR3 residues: CASSSGSREQYF. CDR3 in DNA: TGTGCCAGCAGCTCGGGGTCGCGGGAGCAGTACTTC.

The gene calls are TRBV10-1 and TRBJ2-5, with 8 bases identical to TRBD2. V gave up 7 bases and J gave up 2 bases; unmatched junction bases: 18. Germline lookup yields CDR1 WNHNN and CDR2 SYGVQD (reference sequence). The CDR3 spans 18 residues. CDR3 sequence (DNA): TGCGCCAGCACTAACCCCGGGGGGGGGCCAAGAGAGCAAGAGACCCAGTACTTC. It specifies CASTNPGGGPREQETQYF.

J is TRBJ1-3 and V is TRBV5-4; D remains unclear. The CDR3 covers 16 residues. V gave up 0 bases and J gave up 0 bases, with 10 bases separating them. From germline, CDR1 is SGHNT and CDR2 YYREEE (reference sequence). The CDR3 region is CASSLDLGVSGNTIYF. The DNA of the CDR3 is TGTGCCAGCAGCTTGGATTTGGGAGTCTCTGGAAACACCATATATTTT.

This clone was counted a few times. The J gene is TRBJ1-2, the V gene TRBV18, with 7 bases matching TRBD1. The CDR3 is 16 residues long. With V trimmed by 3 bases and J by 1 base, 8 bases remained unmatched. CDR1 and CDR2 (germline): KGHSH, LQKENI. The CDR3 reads CASSPPGQILNYGYTF. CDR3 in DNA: TGTGCCAGCTCACCTCCGGGACAGATTCTTAACTATGGCTACACCTTC.

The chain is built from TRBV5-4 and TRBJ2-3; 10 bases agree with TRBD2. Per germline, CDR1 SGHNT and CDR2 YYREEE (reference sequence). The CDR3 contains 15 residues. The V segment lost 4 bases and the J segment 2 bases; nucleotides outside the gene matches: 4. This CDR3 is CASSPTSGYTDTQYF. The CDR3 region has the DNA TGTGCCAGCAGCCCGACTAGCGGGTACACAGATACGCAGTATTTT.

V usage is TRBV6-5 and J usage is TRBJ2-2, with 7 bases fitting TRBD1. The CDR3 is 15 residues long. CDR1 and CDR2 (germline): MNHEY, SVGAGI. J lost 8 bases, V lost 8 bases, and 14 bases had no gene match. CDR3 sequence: CASLLDRALIGELFF. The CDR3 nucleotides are TGTGCCAGCCTACTCGACAGGGCGCTTATAGGGGAGCTGTTTTTT.